This T cell receptor beta chain was sequenced in a study of regulatory T cells in long-lasting Graves disease (dated by TCRdb to the early 2020s). For the wider study: Antithyroid drugs had been taken for less than 3 months by newly diagnosed Graves' disease patients. A total of about 33 samples underwent TCR sequencing, from 13 patients with persistent Graves' disease and around 20 patients with newly diagnosed Graves' disease. Peripheral blood TCR sequencing and RNA sequencing compared persistent Graves' disease patients with newly diagnosed Graves' disease patients. The study was conducted in China and was registered as a clinical trial.

What the authors observed across the whole study: Because the primary lesion, thyroid tissue, could not be accessed, the study looked at peripheral blood alone. Persistent disease showed preferential use of TRBV28, TRBJ1-2 and TRBJ2-5, whereas newly diagnosed disease favored TRBV20-1 and TRBJ2-1. Sequencing and analysis were restricted to the TCR beta chain. More public clonotypes were shared among persistent patients (under 3,000) than among newly diagnosed patients (roughly 1,000). Persistent Graves' disease patients showed lower TCR Shannon entropy and fewer highly expanded clones than newly diagnosed patients, suggesting clonal expansion. The authors noted that the small sample size was a limitation that may lower accuracy.

The library was obtained by multiplex PCR. Sequencer: Illumina HiSeq 4000. TCR beta libraries were built with iRepertoire HTBI primers and Arm-PCR amplification of CDR3 regions. Before sequencing, the PCR products went through gel purification. The published analysis was carried out like this. Gene usage analysis of CDR3 amino acid clonotypes relied on the roughly 60 TRBV and more than twelve TRBJ segments identified across samples. COPE and FqMerger were used to merge filtered high-quality paired reads into contigs. Contigs were aligned with BLAST to IMGT TRBV, TRBD and TRBJ reference genes, and CDR3 was defined per IMGT. Highly expanded clones were defined as clonotypes with a frequency above 0.1%. Shannon entropy was used to measure repertoire diversity, and the Gini coefficient was used to measure V-J evenness. A clonotype was considered public if more than one individual shared it. The public reads were quality trimmed at Q25 with fastp and then assembled into clones with MiXCR by TCRdb, keeping productive beta chains. Every CDR3 protein is listed once, alongside the most common genes and DNA of its rows. These V and J calls originate from TCRdb's pipeline instead of the authors' own analysis. The sample table contains about 620,000 distinct CDR3 sequences; only one count was recorded for about 15% of them. Around a sixth of the sample rests with the top ten.

To note about this clonotype: The target of this receptor is not known. No base quality values were provided; no much bigger clone lies one nucleotide off.

Reading the label with the study, this specimen's time point is: newly diagnosed GD, antithyroid drugs for less than 3 months. RNA was extracted from PBMCs in TRIzol for both TCR sequencing and RNA sequencing. The diagnosis of Graves' disease followed American Thyroid Association guidelines. Patients for the study were recruited at an endocrinology department in Xi'an, China. Each patient gave approximately 8.8 milliliters of peripheral blood, collected in an EDTA anticoagulant tube. Ficoll Paque Plus density gradient separation was used to isolate PBMCs, and no additional T cell sorting was done. An Agilent 2100 Bioanalyzer and agarose gel were used to check RNA quality, and a NanoDrop 2000 was used to measure RNA concentration. The CDR3 measures 13 amino acids from cysteine to phenylalanine. Only the CDR3 part of the read is kept: 39 bases, read in frame from the first base. CDR1 and CDR2 are read off the germline V gene (reference sequence) as MNHEY and SMNVEV.

The data also belong to a second study, concerning T cells in Graves' hyperthyroidism and ophthalmopathy. As that second study puts it: Graves' hyperthyroidism was defined as stable when no progression to ophthalmopathy occurred over 18 months of follow-up. Hyperthyroidism patients were newly diagnosed, had a disease duration of under 2 months, and were aged 18 to 65 years. Exclusion was applied to patients with uncontrolled infections, other autoimmune diseases, pregnancy or lactation. Diagnoses relied on clinical symptoms, serum thyroxine and TRAb, thyroid ultrasound and orbital computed tomography. The first round of RT-PCR for the TCR CDR3 was performed with the HTBI primer set and the Qiagen OneStep RT-PCR kit. Most expanded thyroid clonotypes (frequency above 0.001) were also detected in blood, suggesting blood repertoires may reflect thyroid immune responses. Ophthalmopathy was separated from stable hyperthyroidism by a 13 V-J signature model, with around 90% sensitivity and 81% to 83% specificity obtained in cross-validation and 80%/75% obtained in testing. During validation, the model predicted progression to ophthalmopathy a median of roughly six months ahead of onset, with roughly 65% sensitivity and more than 72% specificity. A discovery cohort of around 98 patients, 43 with Graves' ophthalmopathy and roughly 59 with stable Graves' hyperthyroidism, was used to find distinguishing TCR V-J signatures. Prospective prediction of ophthalmopathy was tested in an independent validation cohort of some 19 hyperthyroidism patients and 17 patients who later progressed to ophthalmopathy. For training and testing, the 80 to 100 patients in the discovery cohort were randomly divided in a 7:3 ratio. In addition, the study compared T-cell repertoires in thyroid tissue and in blood from over 5 Graves' hyperthyroidism patients. After blood sampling, hyperthyroidism patients were treated with methimazole at a starting dose of 30 mg daily, and ophthalmopathy patients were treated with high-dose intravenous methylprednisolone. A second multiplex PCR round built the libraries, followed by size selection and purification. The libraries were sequenced on an Illumina HiSeq2000 using paired-end 100 bp reads. Raw data were processed with SOAPnuke, discarding reads with adapters, uncalled bases, mean Phred below 15, or no exact constant-primer or identifier match. High-quality paired reads were merged using COPE v1.2.5, and each unique nucleotide sequence was defined as a clonotype. MiTCR v1.1 was used to align clonotypes to the IMGT TRBV, TRBD and TRBJ reference segments. Only V-J combinations with frequency above 0.0001, covering 99% to 99.2% of repertoires, were analysed. The TCS score was defined as F50 (clonal expansion) divided by E x V (chaos), with BLOSUM62-based TCRdist calculated between CDR3 peptides within each V-J. Welch's t-statistics and random forest reduced approximately 520 V-J features to under 15, which were used in a naive Bayes classifier (R e1071). Sample size was not statistically predetermined, and investigators were not blinded to group allocation. The paper reports TCR Vbeta CDR3 sequencing of approximately 140 peripheral blood samples: 43 ophthalmopathy, about 75 hyperthyroidism and around 17 progressor patients.

In this chain, TRBV27 is recombined with TRBJ2-3, with the D gene call left open. Specimen: peripheral blood mononuclear cells (PBMCs), collected at new diagnosis, from a patient treated with antithyroid drugs. The sequence was obtained from a woman under 40 with Graves disease. Donor details come from another sample of the same person, matched by shared clones. The nucleotide sequence reads TGTGCGGCGGCGAGAACTAGCACAGATACGCAGTATTTT. Protein translation: CAAARTSTDTQYF.